This T cell receptor (beta chain) derives from a study of blood T cell repertoires in COVID-19. Study at large: Nucleic acid was either cDNA or gDNA, and it came from T cells, B-cell-depleted T cells, or PBMCs.

CDR3 length equals 15 residues. The germline gives CDR1 KGHSH, CDR2 LQKENI. Trimming took off 3 bases at V and 5 bases at J, with 14 bases between the two ends. Some clones are missing from TCRdb's copy, which holds only in-frame ones; the method was immunoSEQ multiplex PCR. Of roughly 330,000 clones listed, roughly 86% are singletons. This chain links TRBV18 with TRBJ2-1; a weak D match, TRBD2 (5 bases). This clonotype was sampled from a woman in her fifties or sixties with acute or convalescent COVID-19. Sequencing used peripheral blood. The CDR3 DNA reads TGTGCCAGCTCACCCCGGGATCTCCCCGACAATGAGCAGTTCTTC. It specifies CASSPRDLPDNEQFF.